These T cell receptor beta chains were read from a single sample in a study of blood T cell repertoires in COVID-19. Clones were sequenced by immunoSEQ multiplex PCR, and TCRdb holds only the in-frame ones, with some missing. The sample has approximately 250,000 clones, about 91% seen once. Sequenced input: PBMCs or T cells enriched from blood (not recorded which). The source is a woman between 35 and 50 years old with acute COVID-19. The CDR3 runs from the conserved cysteine through the conserved F or W. The order of the fields is D gene, J gene, V gene, clone size, CDR3 protein, CDR3 DNA. The D gene is left open where the match is weak. Clone size is shown for a subset of rows, as once, few, many or a class of expanded clone.

d_gene: -; j_gene: TRBJ2-1; v_gene: TRBV9; abundance: -; CDR3aa: CASSVSPVASYNEQFF; CDR3nt: TGTGCCAGCAGCGTAAGTCCAGTCGCCTCCTACAATGAGCAGTTCTTC
d_gene: -; j_gene: TRBJ1-2; v_gene: TRBV5-4; abundance: -; CDR3aa: CASSLREGGVNYGYTF; CDR3nt: TGTGCCAGCAGCTTACGGGAGGGAGGTGTGAACTATGGCTACACCTTC
d_gene: -; j_gene: TRBJ1-1; v_gene: TRBV12-3/TRBV12-4; abundance: -; CDR3aa: CATLKQGNTEAFF; CDR3nt: TGTGCCACCCTTAAACAGGGGAACACTGAAGCTTTCTTT
d_gene: -; j_gene: TRBJ1-1; v_gene: TRBV29-1; abundance: -; CDR3aa: CSVPGGETEAFF; CDR3nt: TGCAGCGTCCCGGGGGGGGAGACAGAGGCTTTCTTT
d_gene: -; j_gene: TRBJ2-6; v_gene: TRBV5-1; abundance: -; CDR3aa: CASSEGAYSGANVLTF; CDR3nt: TGCGCCAGCAGCGAGGGAGCATACTCTGGGGCCAACGTCCTGACTTTC
d_gene: TRBD2; j_gene: TRBJ2-1; v_gene: TRBV5-1; abundance: once; CDR3aa: CASGQASGSVGSYNEQFF; CDR3nt: TGCGCCAGCGGTCAGGCTAGCGGGAGTGTGGGTTCCTACAATGAGCAGTTCTTC
d_gene: -; j_gene: TRBJ1-2; v_gene: TRBV28; abundance: once; CDR3aa: CASSWGLSFNYGYTF; CDR3nt: TGTGCCAGCAGTTGGGGGCTATCGTTTAACTATGGCTACACCTTC
d_gene: -; j_gene: TRBJ2-1; v_gene: TRBV7-3; abundance: -; CDR3aa: CASSLIRREFYNEQFF; CDR3nt: TGTGCCAGCAGCTTAATCCGCCGGGAGTTCTACAATGAGCAGTTCTTC
d_gene: -; j_gene: TRBJ1-2; v_gene: TRBV4-2; abundance: -; CDR3aa: CASSSLEVTTNYGYTF; CDR3nt: TGTGCCAGCAGCTCCCTCGAGGTTACGACTAACTATGGCTACACCTTC
d_gene: -; j_gene: TRBJ2-3; v_gene: TRBV5-4; abundance: -; CDR3aa: CASSLAGPLGDTQYF; CDR3nt: TGTGCCAGCAGCTTAGCGGGCCCCCTGGGGGATACGCAGTATTTT
d_gene: TRBD1; j_gene: TRBJ1-4; v_gene: TRBV30; abundance: -; CDR3aa: CAWSRDSNEKLFF; CDR3nt: TGTGCCTGGAGTCGGGACAGTAATGAAAAACTGTTTTTT
d_gene: TRBD1; j_gene: TRBJ1-3; v_gene: TRBV5-4; abundance: -; CDR3aa: CASSKRTGGLENTIYF; CDR3nt: TGTGCCAGCAGTAAACGGACAGGAGGCCTTGAAAACACCATATATTTT
d_gene: TRBD2; j_gene: TRBJ2-1; v_gene: TRBV27; abundance: -; CDR3aa: CASSPSGSYNEQFF; CDR3nt: TGTGCCAGCAGTCCTAGCGGGAGTTACAATGAGCAGTTCTTC
d_gene: -; j_gene: TRBJ2-1; v_gene: TRBV7-6; abundance: -; CDR3aa: CASSLRLDVNYEQFF; CDR3nt: TGTGCCAGCAGCTTACGACTAGACGTTAATTATGAGCAGTTCTTC
d_gene: -; j_gene: TRBJ2-5; v_gene: TRBV7-2; abundance: -; CDR3aa: CASSLAREETQYF; CDR3nt: TGTGCCAGCAGCTTAGCCAGGGAAGAGACCCAGTACTTC
d_gene: -; j_gene: TRBJ2-5; v_gene: TRBV24-1; abundance: once; CDR3aa: CATSDYVGETQYF; CDR3nt: TGTGCCACCAGTGATTACGTCGGGGAGACCCAGTACTTC
d_gene: -; j_gene: TRBJ2-1; v_gene: TRBV30; abundance: -; CDR3aa: CAWSSGAYNEQFF; CDR3nt: TGTGCCTGGAGTTCAGGGGCCTACAATGAGCAGTTCTTC
d_gene: TRBD2; j_gene: TRBJ2-1; v_gene: TRBV5-8; abundance: -; CDR3aa: CASSTGLAGGAYNEQFF; CDR3nt: TGTGCCAGCAGCACGGGACTAGCGGGAGGAGCCTACAATGAGCAGTTCTTC
d_gene: -; j_gene: TRBJ1-4; v_gene: TRBV18; abundance: once; CDR3aa: CASSPYKVGQGEKLFF; CDR3nt: TGTGCCAGCTCACCATATAAAGTGGGACAAGGTGAAAAACTGTTTTTT
d_gene: TRBD2; j_gene: TRBJ2-7; v_gene: TRBV11-2; abundance: few; CDR3aa: CASSWGLAGLYEQYF; CDR3nt: TGTGCCAGCAGCTGGGGACTAGCGGGACTCTACGAGCAGTACTTC
d_gene: -; j_gene: TRBJ2-2; v_gene: TRBV30; abundance: -; CDR3aa: CAWNSRSTGELFF; CDR3nt: TGTGCCTGGAACTCTCGATCCACCGGGGAGCTGTTTTTT